The entry below gives a single T cell receptor beta chain sequence along with its context. Its antigen is not known. This record comes from a study of cytomegalovirus exposure and HLA in healthy donors. At the level of the study: A later analysis reported the 100 to 150 validation repertoires used the same platform as the approximately 660 first-cohort repertoires. Study-wide results and caveats: Investigators reported more than 150 TCR beta chains as tied to cytomegalovirus. Cytomegalovirus status, reportedly, was diagnosed with high specificity and sensitivity by the classifier.

The CDR3 is made up of 16 amino acids. Losses at the gene ends were 1 base for V and 5 bases for J; bases not matched to a gene: 9. Germline CDR1 is MGHRA and CDR2 is YSYEKL. Produced via immunoSEQ multiplex PCR; TCRdb's table is partial and in-frame only. The sample lists 250,000 to 400,000 clones; around 90% were seen once. The chain uses TRBV4-1 and TRBJ2-7, with 9 bases matching TRBD1. The sequenced sample consisted of PBMCs. This clonotype was sampled from a man aged 25 to 40 in good health and CMV-seronegative. The CDR3 nucleotides read TGCGCCAGCAGCCAAGTCCCCGGGACAGGGACTGACGAGCAGTACTTC. It specifies CASSQVPGTGTDEQYF.